This TCR beta chain derives from a study of a mutant IDH1 vaccine in newly diagnosed glioma. As for the study in general: Among treated patients, roughly 60% were male and about 38% female, and mean age was about 41 years.

With regard to this clone: Its specificity is unknown.

Method: immunoSEQ multiplex PCR; TCRdb's copy keeps in-frame clones and lacks some. The sample yields about 120,000 clones, around 80% seen once. Described time point: week 11, during vaccination. In every dose of vaccine, 300 ug of mutant IDH1 20-mer peptide was given alongside topical imiquimod. Each donor presented with a new WHO grade 3 or 4 astrocytoma that tested IDH1-mutant and showed ATRX loss. Germline CDR1 and CDR2: MGHRA and YSYEKL. V was shortened by 2 bases and J by 5 bases, with 13 bases between the two germline ends. The CDR3 extends over 15 amino acids. Sequenced here: PBMCs, sampled from a glioma patient whose treatment included an IDH1 peptide vaccine. The TCR sequence derives from a man in his forties with glioma. The J gene is TRBJ1-5, the V gene TRBV4-1, with D possibly matching TRBD1 (5 bases). The CDR3 DNA reads as TGCGCCAGCAGCCAATACGGGACTGACGATCAGCCCCAGCATTTT. Encoded protein: CASSQYGTDDQPQHF.